These 10 T cell receptor beta chains share one sample of origin, sequenced in a study of cytomegalovirus exposure and HLA in healthy donors. Amplification used 60 Vbeta primers and 13 Jbeta primers. Clones were sequenced by immunoSEQ multiplex PCR, and TCRdb holds only the in-frame ones, with some missing. The data hold roughly 100,000 clones, with over 60% observed a single time. The sample comprised PBMCs. The origin of the receptors is a man under 40 in good health and CMV-seropositive.

This clone was picked up one time. The chain joins TRBV15 to TRBJ2-3, with 16 bases matching TRBD2. The CDR3 loop spans 16 amino acids. J gave up 11 bases and V 2 bases, and 7 bases lay outside the gene matches. Germline V CDR1 and CDR2: LNHNV, YYDKDF (reference sequence). The chain's CDR3 is CATSRLGTSGGVGQYF. The CDR3 DNA reads TGTGCCACCAGCAGATTGGGGACTAGCGGGGGGGTAGGGCAGTATTTT.

The chain carries TRBV13 and TRBJ1-4; D not certain. The CDR3 covers 14 residues. V was trimmed by 10 bases and J by 2 bases, leaving 14 bases between them. Germline V gene data show CDR1 as PRHDT and CDR2 as FYEKMQ (reference sequence). CDR3 amino acids: CATRLKPTNEKLFF. The CDR3 coding sequence is TGTGCCACCCGGTTGAAACCCACTAATGAAAAACTGTTTTTT.

This sequence joins TRBV28 and TRBJ2-7, with 11 bases identical to TRBD2. CDR3 length: 15 amino acids. The V gene's germline CDR1 is MDHEN and CDR2 SYDVKM. J lost 2 bases, V lost 6 bases, and 6 bases had no gene match. The chain's CDR3 is CASSASSGRTYEQYF. The CDR3 region has the DNA TGTGCCAGCAGCGCATCTAGCGGGAGGACCTACGAGCAGTACTTC.

The rearrangement uses TRBV5-4 and TRBJ2-3; TRBD2 matches at 9 bases. The length of the CDR3 is 15 residues. Per the germline V gene, CDR1 is SGHNT and CDR2 is YYREEE (reference sequence). Germline trimming cut 3 bases from V and 6 bases from J; bases unmatched to any gene: 8. The CDR3 region is CASSSLAGVADTQYF. In nucleotides, the CDR3 is TGTGCCAGCAGCTCTTTAGCGGGAGTGGCGGATACGCAGTATTTT. Drawing the rest from reference TRBV5-4 and TRBJ2-3, the complete variable domain is ETGVTQSPTHLIKTRGQQVTLRCSSQSGHNTVSWYQQALGQGPQFIFQYYREEENGRGNFPPRFSGLQFPNYSSELNVNALELDDSALYLCASSSLAGVADTQYFGPGTRLTVL.

This clone was picked up one time. V gene TRBV27 combines with J gene TRBJ1-1; the D gene is possibly TRBD1 (5 bases). The germline V and J ends were trimmed by 5 bases and 1 base, with 17 bases remaining between them. CDR1 and CDR2 (germline): MNHEY, SMNVEV (reference sequence). The CDR3 sequence is 16 residues long. The CDR3 DNA is TGTGCCAGCAGTCTCCGCCCCCTTACAGGGAACACTGAAGCTTTCTTT. It translates to CASSLRPLTGNTEAFF.

The chain uses TRBV7-2 and TRBJ2-7; 8 nucleotides line up with TRBD2. The length of the CDR3 is 15 residues. Germline CDR1 is SGHTA and CDR2 is FQGNSA. Trimming removed 1 base from V and 7 bases from J; junction bases left unmatched: 9. DNA for the CDR3: TGTGCCAGCAGCTTAGGGGAAGCGGGAGTGGGAGAGCAGTACTTC. Translation gives CASSLGEAGVGEQYF.

This clone was seen a single time. CDR3 nucleotide sequence: TGTGCCAGCCAGGGGGCGCGAACCGGGGAGCTGTTTTTT. This gives the protein CASQGARTGELFF. The chain is built from TRBV6-4 and TRBJ2-2; TRBD1 matches 8 bases. The CDR3 contains 13 residues. Trimming cost V 8 bases and J 5 bases; bases outside gene matches: 4. CDR1 is MRHNA and CDR2 is SNTAGT in the germline V gene.

This chain uses TRBV11-2 with TRBJ2-2; 8 nucleotides agree with TRBD1. Germline V gene lookup returns CDR1 SGHAT and CDR2 FQNNGV. The CDR3 runs to 17 residues. Trimming took 6 bases from V and 4 from J; bases not matched to a gene: 13. CDR3 sequence reads: CASRYHRGAPRTGELFF. The CDR3, as DNA: TGTGCCAGCAGATACCACAGGGGGGCCCCTCGCACCGGGGAGCTGTTTTTT. The full variable domain, rest sourced from reference TRBV11-2 and TRBJ2-2, is EAGVAQSPRYKIIEKRQSVAFWCNPISGHATLYWYQQILGQGPKLLIQFQNNGVVDDSQLPKDRFSAERLKGVDSTLKIQPAKLEDSAVYLCASRYHRGAPRTGELFFGEGSRLTVL.

This clone has a single count. The junction differs from germline at one of its ends, possibly a read error. The rearrangement links TRBV6-5 to TRBJ2-7; 9 nucleotides match TRBD1. CDR1 is MNHEY, CDR2 SVGAGI, per germline. This CDR3 contains 14 residues. The CDR3 loop reads CASGGGTGWDEQCF. CDR3 DNA: TGTGCCAGCGGCGGTGGGACAGGGTGGGACGAGCAGTGCTTC.

The chain's CDR3 is CASSPVGEETQYF. Written as DNA, the CDR3 is TGTGCCAGCAGCCCCGTCGGGGAGGAGACCCAGTACTTC. The chain combines TRBV13 with TRBJ2-5; maybe TRBD2 (5 bases). The CDR3 runs 13 residues. CDR1 is PRHDT, CDR2 FYEKMQ, per germline (reference sequence). Trimming left V 5 bases short and J 5 bases short, with 12 bases between.